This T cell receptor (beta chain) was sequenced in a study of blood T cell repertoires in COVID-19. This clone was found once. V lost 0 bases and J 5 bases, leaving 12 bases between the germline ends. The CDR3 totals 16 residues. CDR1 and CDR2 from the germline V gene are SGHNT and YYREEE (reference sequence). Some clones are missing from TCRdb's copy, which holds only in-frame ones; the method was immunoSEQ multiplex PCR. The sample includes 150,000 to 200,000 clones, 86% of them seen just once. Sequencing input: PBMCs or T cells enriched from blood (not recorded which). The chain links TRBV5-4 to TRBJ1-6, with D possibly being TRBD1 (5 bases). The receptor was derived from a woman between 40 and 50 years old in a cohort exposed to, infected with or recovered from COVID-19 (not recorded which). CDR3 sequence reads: CASSLGATGDNSPLHF. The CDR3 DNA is TGTGCCAGCAGCTTGGGAGCTACAGGCGATAATTCACCCCTCCACTTT.